The 27 T cell receptor beta chains below were found in one sample sequenced in a study of blood T cell repertoires in COVID-19. TCRdb's table, derived via immunoSEQ multiplex PCR, lists solely in-frame clones and lacks some. The table lists about 260,000 clones, over 75% of them singletons. The specimen sequenced was PBMCs or T cells enriched from blood (not recorded which). All receptors come from a middle-aged woman who had been exposed to COVID-19.

Turning to this clone: A read error may produce the germline difference seen at one junction end. CDR3 sequence reads: CASSLADRAGTGELFF. The CDR3, as DNA: TGTGCCAGCAGTTTGGCTGACAGGGCGGGCACCGGGGAGCTGTTTTTT. This chain uses TRBV5-6 with TRBJ2-2, with TRBD1 identical over 7 bases. There are 16 residues in the CDR3. The V gene's germline CDR1 is SGHDT and CDR2 YYEEEE.

This clone showed up just a few times. This sequence joins TRBV4-3 and TRBJ2-3; 9 bases match TRBD2. V shed 1 base and J 3 bases; nucleotides not matched to a gene: 2. Germline assignment: CDR1 LGHNA and CDR2 YSLEER. CDR3 length equals 15 residues. The CDR3 DNA follows: TGCGCCAGCAGCCAAGTAGCGGGAGAAACAGATACGCAGTATTTT. This codes for CASSQVAGETDTQYF.

The rearrangement links TRBV5-6 to TRBJ1-5; D uncertain. V was cut by 3 bases and J by 4 bases, with 5 bases left in between. Per germline, CDR1 SGHDT and CDR2 YYEEEE. The CDR3 runs to 12 residues. CDR3 protein: CASSSYNQPQHF. As DNA, the CDR3 is TGTGCCAGCAGCTCCTATAATCAGCCCCAGCATTTT. The full variable domain, completed using reference TRBV5-6 and TRBJ1-5, is DAGVTQSPTHLIKTRGQQVTLRCSPKSGHDTVSWYQQALGQGPQFIFQYYEEEERQRGNFPDRFSGHQFPNYSSELNVNALLLGDSALYLCASSSYNQPQHFGDGTRLSIL.

The rearrangement joins TRBV28 to TRBJ1-2, with 11 bases aligning to TRBD1. V shed 5 bases and J 8 bases; nucleotides not matched to a gene: 7. There are 14 residues in the CDR3. The germline gives CDR1 MDHEN, CDR2 SYDVKM. Here the CDR3 DNA reads TGTGCCAGCAGTCAGGACAGGGGGCTTTGGGGCTACACCTTC. Translating gives CASSQDRGLWGYTF.

The rearrangement uses TRBV19 and TRBJ1-5, with D unresolved. The germline gives CDR1 LNHDA, CDR2 SQIVND (reference sequence). Trimming cost V 7 bases and J 2 bases, with 15 bases left between them. CDR3 length: 15 amino acids. The CDR3 region has the DNA TGTGCCAGTACGATGGCGGGGATCGGCAATCAGCCCCAGCATTTT. Residues: CASTMAGIGNQPQHF.

This chain joins TRBV6-6 and TRBJ2-3, with 13 bases identical to TRBD2. Germline values: CDR1 MNHNY, CDR2 SVGAGI (reference sequence). J lost 3 bases, V lost 6 bases, and 6 bases had no gene match. The CDR3 runs 16 residues. The CDR3 DNA follows: TGTGCCAGCAGCCGGGGACTAGCGGGGCCGACAGATACGCAGTATTTT. Residues: CASSRGLAGPTDTQYF.

The chain is built from TRBV11-3 and TRBJ2-7; TRBD1 matches at 8 bases. Germline V gene data show CDR1 as SGHNT and CDR2 as YENEEA. This CDR3 contains 14 residues. V gave up 2 bases and J gave up 5 bases; unmatched junction bases: 5. The CDR3 DNA reads as TGTGCCAGCAGCTTAACAGGGGGAATCGACGAGCAGTACTTC. This sequence encodes CASSLTGGIDEQYF. The variable domain in full, completed from reference TRBV11-3 and TRBJ2-7, reads EAGVVQSPRYKIIEKKQPVAFWCNPISGHNTLYWYLQNLGQGPELLIRYENEEAVDDSQLPKDRFSAERLKGVDSTLKIQPAELGDSAVYLCASSLTGGIDEQYFGPGTRLTVT.

This clone is a singleton in its sample. The chain combines TRBV11-2 with TRBJ2-7, with D possibly being TRBD2 (5 bases). The V gene's germline CDR1 is SGHAT and CDR2 FQNNGV. Trimming took off 1 base at V and 0 bases at J, with 16 bases between the two ends. This CDR3 comprises 17 residues. The CDR3 DNA reads as TGTGCCAGCAGCTTAGGGTACTGGGAGACTGGCTCCTACGAGCAGTACTTC. This sequence encodes CASSLGYWETGSYEQYF.

A few counts support this clone. The chain employs TRBV7-2 and TRBJ1-1; possibly TRBD1 for D (5 bases). V lost 5 bases and J lost 6, with 22 bases in between. The length of the CDR3 is 16 residues. The germline CDR1 and CDR2 sequences are SGHTA and FQGNSA. The CDR3 bases are TGTGCCAGCAGCGGAGGGACCCGAACAGCCAACCCTGAAGCTTTCTTT. This encodes CASSGGTRTANPEAFF.

J is TRBJ2-3 and V is TRBV29-1; TRBD1 is a possible D gene (5 bases). Germline V CDR1 and CDR2: SQVTM, ANQGSEA. This CDR3 contains 13 residues. V lost 2 bases to trimming and J lost 5 bases, with 11 bases between them. The CDR3 nucleotides read TGCAGCGTTGAAAAAGGGGCGCGAGATACGCAGTATTTT. It is translated as CSVEKGARDTQYF.

This chain connects TRBV4-1 to TRBJ2-3; 9 bases match TRBD2. The CDR3 extends over 16 amino acids. Germline CDR1 and CDR2: MGHRA and YSYEKL. Losses at the gene ends were 7 bases for V and 4 bases for J; bases not matched to a gene: 12. The CDR3 protein is CASNLDQRGVPDTQYF. CDR3 in DNA: TGCGCCAGCAACCTGGACCAGCGGGGGGTTCCAGATACGCAGTATTTT.

This clone was observed once. The genes are TRBV9 and TRBJ1-6, with 7 bases aligning to TRBD1. V shed 4 bases and J 9 bases; nucleotides not matched to a gene: 7. CDR1 is SGDLS, CDR2 YYNGEE, per germline. The CDR3 has 14 residues. The CDR3 coding sequence is TGTGCCAGCAGCTCCGGGACAGCCTTTTCACCCCTCCACTTT. It translates to CASSSGTAFSPLHF.

V gene TRBV7-9 combines with J gene TRBJ1-1; D is perhaps TRBD1 (5 bases). Germline CDR1 is SEHNR and CDR2 is FQNEAQ (reference sequence). The V end lost 9 bases, the J end lost 1 base, and 9 bases lay between the germline ends. CDR3 length: 12 amino acids. The CDR3 coding sequence is TGTGCCAGTGCGGACAAGAACACTGAAGCTTTCTTT. Translating it yields CASADKNTEAFF.

The chain employs TRBV6-2 or TRBV6-3 and TRBJ2-6; perhaps TRBD2 as D (6 bases). From germline, CDR1 is MNHEY and CDR2 SVGEGT. The CDR3 sequence is 20 residues long. Trimming cost V 6 bases and J 0 bases, with 24 bases left between them. The CDR3 loop is CASSPPTSPGVYSGANVLTF. The CDR3 nucleotides read TGTGCCAGCAGCCCTCCTACTTCCCCGGGGGTTTACTCTGGGGCCAACGTCCTGACTTTC.

The chain joins TRBV6-5 to TRBJ1-1, with a tentative D call TRBD1 (5 bases). Germline V CDR1 and CDR2: MNHEY, SVGAGI. The CDR3 is made up of 15 amino acids. The ends were cut back, 0 bases at V and 5 bases at J, with 13 bases in the middle. DNA of the CDR3: TGTGCCAGCAGTTACTCGCACAGGAGGGTTACTGAAGCTTTCTTT. Amino acids: CASSYSHRRVTEAFF.

This chain joins TRBV28 and TRBJ1-2; the D is unclear. V was pared by 2 bases and J by 13 bases, with 11 bases between. The germline V gene encodes CDR1 MDHEN and CDR2 SYDVKM. There are 11 residues in the CDR3. The CDR3 nucleotides are TGTGCCAGCAGTTTACCGGGAGAGGGCACCTTC. This encodes CASSLPGEGTF.

This chain uses TRBV24-1 with TRBJ2-1; tentatively, D is TRBD2 (6 bases). V was pared by 8 bases and J by 5 bases, with 15 bases between. The CDR3 covers 14 residues. Germline V gives CDR1 KGHDR, CDR2 SFDVKD. CDR3 protein: CATNNPGLNNEQFF. As DNA, the CDR3 is TGTGCCACCAACAATCCGGGACTCAACAATGAGCAGTTCTTC.

Only one count was recorded for this clone. The chain is built from TRBV27 and TRBJ1-6, with TRBD1 matching 8 bases. Germline lookup yields CDR1 MNHEY and CDR2 SMNVEV (reference sequence). This CDR3 is built from 15 residues. Trimming took 5 bases from V and 8 from J; bases not matched to a gene: 8. In DNA form, the CDR3 reads TGTGCCAGCAGTCTACTGACAGGGGTCGATTCACCCCTCCACTTT. Translation: CASSLLTGVDSPLHF.

V is TRBV10-1 and J is TRBJ2-2; no firm D call. The CDR3 sequence is 12 residues long. Germline values: CDR1 WNHNN, CDR2 SYGVQD (reference sequence). With 7 bases removed from V and 3 bases from J, the gap between germline ends came to 6 bases. Here the CDR3 DNA reads TGCGCCAGCAACACAGACACCGGGGAGCTGTTTTTT. Protein: CASNTDTGELFF.

The V call is TRBV27, the J call TRBJ2-1, with 9 bases identical to TRBD2. The germline gives CDR1 MNHEY, CDR2 SMNVEV (reference sequence). The V gene end was trimmed by 6 bases and the J gene end by 9 bases; junction bases not matched to a gene: 15. This CDR3 has 16 amino acids. CDR3 in amino acids: CASRPPSGMGGGEQFF. Here the CDR3 DNA reads TGTGCCAGCAGGCCCCCTAGCGGGATGGGTGGGGGTGAGCAGTTCTTC.

The chain is built from TRBV27 and TRBJ1-5; the match to TRBD1 covers 8 bases. The V segment lost 1 base and the J segment 3 bases; nucleotides outside the gene matches: 5. The CDR3 runs 16 residues. The germline gives CDR1 MNHEY, CDR2 SMNVEV (reference sequence). CDR3 sequence: CASSLLGRGHNQPQHF. The DNA of the CDR3 is TGTGCCAGCAGTTTATTGGGCAGGGGGCACAATCAGCCCCAGCATTTT.

V usage is TRBV7-6 and J usage is TRBJ1-1; perhaps TRBD1 as D (6 bases). There are 16 residues in the CDR3. V lost 1 base and J lost 0, with 12 bases in between. Per the germline V gene, CDR1 is SGHVS and CDR2 is FNYEAQ. The CDR3 loop reads CASSLVLGAMNTEAFF. The CDR3 DNA sequence: TGTGCCAGCAGCTTAGTGTTGGGGGCGATGAACACTGAAGCTTTCTTT.

This clone was recorded a few times. The chain is built from TRBV13 and TRBJ1-6, with D tentatively TRBD1 (5 bases). Germline values: CDR1 PRHDT, CDR2 FYEKMQ (reference sequence). Trimming left V 5 bases short and J 9 bases short, with 8 bases between. This CDR3 comprises 12 residues. The DNA of the CDR3 is TGTGCCAGCAGCCCCCAGGGTTCACCCCTCCACTTT. Protein product: CASSPQGSPLHF.

The V gene is TRBV6-2 or TRBV6-3, the J gene TRBJ1-4, with a tentative D call TRBD1 (5 bases). Trimming stripped 4 bases from V and 10 bases from J, with 19 bases between. This CDR3 region has 15 residues. Per germline, CDR1 MNHEY and CDR2 SVGEGT. CDR3 sequence: CASSSTAVGLAKLFF. CDR3 DNA sequence: TGTGCCAGCAGTTCGACAGCCGTCGGTTTGGCAAAACTGTTTTTT.

The genes are TRBV5-5 and TRBJ1-5; the match to TRBD1 covers 8 bases. Germline V gene lookup returns CDR1 SGHKS and CDR2 YYEKEE (reference sequence). The CDR3 is 15 amino acids. Germline trimming cut 0 bases from V and 10 bases from J; bases unmatched to any gene: 9. CDR3 sequence reads: CASSLGSTGGDPQHF. The CDR3 DNA reads TGTGCCAGCAGCTTGGGGTCAACAGGGGGGGATCCCCAGCATTTT.

The V gene is TRBV6-5, the J gene TRBJ1-6; the match to TRBD1 covers 8 bases. CDR1 is MNHEY, CDR2 SVGAGI, per germline. The CDR3 totals 15 residues. After removal of 5 bases from V and 8 bases from J, the junction contained 8 bases not matched to a gene. The CDR3 coding sequence is TGTGCCAGCAGTATCAGGGGGCAAGGGGATTCACCCCTCCACTTT. Its translation: CASSIRGQGDSPLHF.

The chain carries TRBV9 and TRBJ2-5; 7 positions match TRBD2. The CDR3 extends over 15 amino acids. V dropped 5 bases and J dropped 0; count of bases not matched to a gene: 7. Germline values: CDR1 SGDLS, CDR2 YYNGEE. CDR3 DNA sequence: TGTGCCAGCAGTCTGTACGGGGGGAACCAAGAGACCCAGTACTTC. It specifies CASSLYGGNQETQYF.